This TCR beta chain was documented in a study of human T cells and chemical hapten exposure. Across the study: The study sensitized with 2% DPC on a 2 cm by 2 cm patch of upper inner arm skin. The cohort included alopecia areata under or over 50% scalp, totalis and universalis.

Time point denoted: pre-sensitization, week 0. Treatment specified: therapeutic diphenylcyclopropenone sensitization with weekly scalp DPC. Total RNA was isolated from unfractionated whole blood. Germline lookup yields CDR1 DFQATT and CDR2 SNEGSKA (reference sequence). Trimming cost V 3 bases and J 4 bases; bases outside gene matches: 7. The CDR3 contains 14 residues. This clonotype was detected a few times. TCRdb itself ran the RACE reads through MiXCR, one entry per CDR3 protein. The sample consists of approximately 370,000 distinct CDR3 sequences, roughly 6% of them appearing once. The V gene is TRBV20-1, the J gene TRBJ2-7, with 9 bases that match TRBD2. The source of this sequence is a woman aged 18-29 years with alopecia areata. Some clones in this sample may be carry-over from other donors' samples. The sample consisted of whole blood, taken in connection with sensitization to the hapten diphenylcyclopropenone (DPC). The CDR3: CSARRGSGGYEQYF. DNA for the CDR3: TGCAGTGCTAGGAGGGGTAGCGGGGGTTACGAGCAGTACTTC.